This paragraph reports one T cell receptor (beta chain). Its specificity is not known. The sample comes from a study of Ad26.COV2.S vaccination and SARS-CoV-2 variants. For the study at large: The study gave Ad26.COV2.S intramuscularly, once or twice 56 days apart. General observations from the study: Total T cell responses were possibly underestimated by TCR breadth and depth analyses. Vaccine and placebo recipients had similar non-spike TCR breadth.

V was cut by 0 bases and J by 6 bases, with 17 bases left in between. Germline V gene lookup returns CDR1 SQVTM and CDR2 ANQGSEA. CDR3 length: 15 amino acids. Measured with immunoSEQ multiplex PCR; TCRdb has only the in-frame clones, and not every one. The sample has roughly 400,000 clones; 92% are singletons. As for treatment: 19 received Ad26.COV2.S at low or high dose, single or two shots; 5 received placebo; per-sample allocation not given. Day 63 after the first vaccine or placebo injection was the time point for sampling. This specimen consisted of peripheral blood, obtained in a trial of Ad26.COV2.S vaccine versus placebo. The source is a person aged 18-65 years who received the Ad26.COV2.S COVID-19 vaccine or a placebo. The chain combines TRBV29-1 with TRBJ1-2; a possible D gene is TRBD1 (5 bases). CDR3 sequence (DNA): TGCAGCGTTGAAGATCAGGGCCTTCTGGGGCATGGCTACACCTTC. It specifies CSVEDQGLLGHGYTF.